This T cell receptor (beta chain) was obtained from a study of CD8 T cells in Susac syndrome. Whole-study findings and limits: The authors acknowledged that the study's TCR sequencing and HLA analysis involved relatively few individuals.

Remarks on this clonotype: What it binds is unknown.

Trimming left V 3 bases short and J 3 bases short, with 9 bases between. The CDR3 consists of 13 residues. The germline gives CDR1 SGDLS, CDR2 YYNGEE. Sequencing of TCR beta was carried out in blood CD8+ and CD4+ T cells. A quantity of roughly 0.5 to 1 ug RNA underwent reverse transcription using random hexamers. Amplification of TCR beta CDR3 spanned 54 Vbeta and 13 Jbeta via immunoSEQ multiplex PCR. MiXCR, run by TCRdb on the immunoSEQ multiplex PCR reads, gives a single entry per CDR3 protein. Of about 120,000 distinct CDR3 sequences listed, around 94% are singletons. Sequenced material: CD4+ T cells from PBMCs. The chain employs TRBV9 and TRBJ1-1; weak D call: TRBD1 (5 bases). This TCR came from a human donor in good health. This CDR3 is CASSGGVDTEAFF. The CDR3 nucleotides read TGTGCCAGCAGCGGGGGGGTGGACACTGAAGCTTTCTTT.